These 7 T cell receptor beta chains were all obtained from the same sample, sequenced in a study of blood T cell repertoires in COVID-19. Clones were sequenced by immunoSEQ multiplex PCR, and TCRdb holds only the in-frame ones, with some missing. The profile covers 110,000 to 150,000 clones, with under 90% appearing a single time and about 40% taken by the ten largest. Sequencing was carried out using peripheral blood. The receptors stem from a human donor in a cohort sampled during active COVID-19.

This clone appeared once. The V gene is TRBV19, the J gene TRBJ2-5, with TRBD1 identical over 8 bases. The CDR3 spans 12 residues. The junction had 1 base not matched to a gene; V was cut back by 5 bases and J by 5 bases. The germline CDR1 and CDR2 sequences are LNHDA and SQIVND (reference sequence). The CDR3, as DNA: TGTGCCAGTAGTTACAGGGGGGAGACCCAGTACTTC. It specifies CASSYRGETQYF.

The chain joins TRBV9 to TRBJ1-3; D not certain. Deletions cut 3 bases from V and 0 bases from J, with 10 bases between. Germline V gene sequence: CDR1 SGDLS, CDR2 YYNGEE. This CDR3 is built from 15 residues. In nucleotides, the CDR3 is TGTGCCAGCAGCGAACAGACGCTCTCTGGAAACACCATATATTTT. It specifies CASSEQTLSGNTIYF.

The V and J genes are TRBV27 and TRBJ2-7; D is possibly TRBD1 (5 bases). V lost 2 bases to trimming and J lost 5 bases, with 13 bases between them. Germline CDR1 is MNHEY and CDR2 is SMNVEV (reference sequence). The CDR3 spans 14 residues. The CDR3 DNA follows: TGTGCCAGCAGTTTAAGCTCCGACAGCAACGAGCAGTACTTC. Residues: CASSLSSDSNEQYF.

This clone was found once. The chain has TRBV7-3 and TRBJ2-5; tentatively, D is TRBD1 (5 bases). CDR1 SGHTA and CDR2 FQGTGA come from the germline V gene. This CDR3 contains 14 residues. Trimming removed 3 bases from V and 5 bases from J, with 13 bases in between. The CDR3 protein is CASSFGLKGETQYF. As DNA, the CDR3 is TGTGCCAGCAGCTTCGGTCTCAAGGGGGAGACCCAGTACTTC.

This clone was detected once. The chain links TRBV19 to TRBJ2-5, with TRBD2 matching 9 bases. Germline V lookup: CDR1 LNHDA, CDR2 SQIVND (reference sequence). The J segment lost 1 base and the V segment lost 5 bases, leaving 5 bases of the junction unmatched. This CDR3 spans 15 amino acids. For the CDR3, the DNA is TGTGCCAGTAGTCACAGCGGGAGGTCCCAAGAGACCCAGTACTTC. Its protein is CASSHSGRSQETQYF.

In regard to this clone: This same CDR3 is encoded by further DNA sequences in the sample. This rearrangement joins TRBV9 to TRBJ1-4; TRBD1 matches at 10 bases. Unmatched junction bases numbered 1, after V lost 0 bases and J lost 5 bases. CDR1 and CDR2 from the germline V gene are SGDLS and YYNGEE. The CDR3 loop spans 15 amino acids. CDR3 sequence: CASSVGTGGNEKLFF. Written as DNA, the CDR3 is TGTGCCAGCAGCGTAGGGACAGGGGGAAATGAAAAACTGTTTTTT.

V usage is TRBV4-3 and J usage is TRBJ2-3; a possible D gene is TRBD2 (6 bases). The germline V and J ends were trimmed by 0 bases and 3 bases, with 16 bases remaining between them. This CDR3 has 17 residues. Germline V lookup: CDR1 LGHNA, CDR2 YSLEER. CDR3 coding DNA: TGCGCCAGCAGCCAAGATCCGGGGAACGGGGGAACAGATACGCAGTATTTT. It translates to CASSQDPGNGGTDTQYF.